This TCR beta chain was retrieved from a study of somatic mutations in cytotoxic T cells in rheumatoid arthritis (dated by TCRdb to 2017 to 2019). General notes on the study: Right after diagnosis and prior to the start of any treatment, roughly 33 ml EDTA of peripheral blood was drawn from patients. Some V beta antibody-stained T-cell populations were flow-sorted on a FACSAria II or Sony SH800 at nearly 100% purity, and sorted V beta1+ cells also underwent TCRB sequencing. TCRB deep sequencing covered some 65 patients with rheumatoid arthritis along with 15 to 20 healthy controls. Whether expanded CD8+ T-cell clones in untreated, newly diagnosed rheumatoid arthritis carry somatic mutations was the study question, and clonality was characterized with TCRB deep sequencing. Patient and control groups had essentially identical median ages.

On this clone itself: The specificity of this receptor is unknown. No base qualities exist here, and no much larger clone lies one base off it.

V loses 3 bases of germline sequence and J loses 4 bases, and the interval between the two ends is 9 bases. The CDR3 runs 13 amino acids, cysteine and phenylalanine included. Only the CDR3 DNA stays, 39 bases, in frame from base 1. CDR1 LNHDA and CDR2 SQIVND are derived from the germline V gene (reference sequence). On an AutoMACS, CD4+ and CD8+ cells were isolated via positive magnetic bead selection, and their purity was verified by flow cytometry. A TCR V beta antibody panel was used in flow cytometry to screen first for clonal expansions, which were then characterized by TCRB deep sequencing of sorted CD8+ fractions. Peripheral blood mononuclear cells were isolated by Ficoll-Paque PLUS density gradient separation. DNA was extracted from CD4-enriched, CD8-enriched or PBMC samples with Nucleospin Tissue or Tissue XS kits and quantified with a Qubit 2.0 fluorometer. On the study overall, not on this receptor specifically: The largest CD8+ clone made up more than 20% of CD8+ cells in about an eighth of the roughly 60 patients, and blood and synovial fluid shared several identical CD8+ TCRB sequences. Viral specificity could not be ruled out by absence from virus-specific databases, and the antigen targets of the expanded CD8+ clones remained unknown. CD8+ T-cell clonality in rheumatoid arthritis patients was not significantly different from that in age-matched healthy controls. In patients, CD8+ clonality rose with age (Spearman r ~ 0.49), which was not the case in healthy controls. The slight underrepresentation of TRBV07 in patients was not corrected for multiple comparisons.

The immunoSEQ assay was applied to genomic DNA for TCRB CDR3 sequencing. From the authors' description of their analysis: Patient CD8+ clones larger than 1% were compared against published virus-specific TCRB sequences, and only a few matched. The analyses included only productive TCRB rearrangements. Defining a clone by its unique TCRB CDR3 sequence, the study calculated clonality as a productive clonality index derived from Shannon entropy. Repertoire overlap between two samples was calculated from the template counts of each clone relative to total templates per sample. V-gene usage from TCRB sequencing and V-gene usage measured by flow cytometry were correlated (Spearman r of roughly 0.56). The table comes from immuneACCESS by way of TCRdb, which keeps in-frame sequences with V and J called. Part of the clones is missing from these tables; in studies checked, under half for an unresolved V gene and the rest for unknown reasons. For V, J and clone size, that table is used; D and trimming come from the DNA. The sample contains around 15,000 clones, about four fifths of them found a single time. The ten largest clones capture roughly 22% of the sample.

The chain joins TRBV19 to TRBJ1-1; the D gene is unclear. The sequenced material came from CD8+ T cells sorted from blood. This clonotype originated in an adult with rheumatoid arthritis. The nucleotide sequence reads TGTGCCAGTAGTATTATGATGGGCACTGAAGCTTTCTTT. This encodes CASSIMMGTEAFF.